This TCR beta chain was sequenced in a study of blood T cell repertoires in COVID-19 (TCRdb year 2020). About the study as a whole: Collaborator samples came from the United States, Italy and Spain and covered acute and convalescent phases of COVID-19. Deeply sampled blood TCRbeta repertoires from subjects exposed to, actively infected with, or recovered from COVID-19 were included in the dataset. The samples were drawn from the first 160 participants of the ongoing ImmuneRACE study and from 1,254 subjects provided by 6 global collaborators. The repertoires were made available in a free public database intended to serve as a resource for research on the immune response to SARS-CoV-2. Where available, HLA class I and class II types were obtained from metadata supplied by the sample provider rather than from assay-based typing. The prospective study material was composed of cDNA or gDNA derived from T cells, B-cell-depleted T cells, or PBMCs. Sample metadata almost always included a de-identified subject ID, COVID-19 status, age in years and sex.

CDR1 and CDR2, per the germline V gene, are SQVTM and ANQGSEA. From cysteine to phenylalanine, the CDR3 is 13 amino acids long. Only the CDR3 part of the read is kept: 39 bases, read in frame from the first base. The germline V end is reduced by 4 bases and the J end by 3 bases; junction bases left unmatched: 1. TCRbeta CDR3 regions were amplified from genomic DNA using the immunoSEQ Assay, a bias-controlled multiplex PCR. The original pipeline was this. The number of nucleated cells in each sample was estimated by amplification of reference gene primers within the assay. To quantify the absolute abundance of each unique TCRbeta CDR3 rearrangement, sequence reads were collapsed and filtered. For each sample, productive Simpson clonality was calculated as the square root of Simpson's diversity index across productive rearrangements. The source is immuneACCESS, and TCRdb retained only in-frame sequences with V and J called. Part of the clones is not carried over; for the studies checked, unresolved V genes explain less than half of this, and the remainder is unexplained. V and J calls and clone size are those listed in that table; D and trimming were worked out from the DNA. This sample has around 160,000 clones in its table, and 84% of those were observed once. The ten largest clones capture roughly 19% of the sample.

As for this clone: It has no known antigen specificity. Base-call qualities are not available, and no considerably larger clone is one nucleotide away.

The collaborating institutions used their own protocols to collect whole blood in K2EDTA tubes. Collaborator samples were shipped for TCRbeta analysis as frozen whole blood, isolated PBMCs, or DNA extracted from either sample type. Summary of the overall study and its limitations: How much clinical and demographic metadata was included differed by source and by participant, and the metadata was provided uncurated.

Sequenced: peripheral blood. This TCR came from a woman of 80 years or more with acute or convalescent COVID-19. The rearranged chain carries TRBV29-1 and TRBJ2-3; TRBD2 aligns with 10 central bases. Read as DNA, the sequence is TGCAGCGTTGTGACTAGCGGGACAGATACGCAGTATTTT. Translation gives CSVVTSGTDTQYF.